This TCR beta chain was identified in a study of T cells in Graves' hyperthyroidism and ophthalmopathy. As for the study in general: Peripheral blood was taken when the disease was first diagnosed, before any treatment began. Study-wide points: Peripheral blood also featured most of the thyroid clonotypes expanded above 0.001.

Germline CDR1 is DFQATT and CDR2 is SNEGSKA (reference sequence). The V end lost 5 bases, the J end lost 1 base, and 12 bases lay between the germline ends. CDR3 length: 13 amino acids. There are many counts of this clonotype. Antigen specificity is unknown. Using RNA transcripts as the source, TCR beta CDR3 regions were amplified. First-round RT-PCR of the TCR CDR3 relied on the HTBI primer set. Each CDR3 protein is one row after TCRdb ran MiXCR on the multiplex PCR reads. The table shows around 340,000 distinct CDR3 sequences, with 16% occurring only once. An absence of ophthalmopathy progression within 18 months meant stable Graves' hyperthyroidism. In making diagnoses, clinical symptoms, serum thyroxine and TRAb, thyroid ultrasound and orbital computed tomography were all used.

V and J are TRBV20-1 and TRBJ2-7, with D perhaps TRBD1 (6 bases). Sequences were obtained from blood. The TCR sequence derives from a man aged 25 to 45 with Graves' hyperthyroidism. The CDR3 DNA reads TGCAGTGCTCCCTTCAGGGGTTCCTACGAGCAGTACTTC. It encodes CSAPFRGSYEQYF.